These 7 T cell receptor beta chains came from one sample sequenced in a study of regulatory T cells in long-lasting Graves disease. The time point: newly diagnosed GD, antithyroid drugs for less than 3 months. The authors made the TCR library using RNA they extracted from PBMCs. The TCR beta library used iRepertoire HTBI primers with Arm-PCR amplification of CDR3. TCRdb re-called the multiplex PCR reads through MiXCR, storing one row per CDR3 protein. The data hold almost 450,000 distinct CDR3 sequences, with 16% observed a single time. These data are also associated with another study on T cells in Graves' hyperthyroidism and ophthalmopathy.

Specimen: peripheral blood mononuclear cells (PBMCs), collected at new diagnosis, from a patient treated with antithyroid drugs. The source of these receptors is a woman in her thirties with Graves disease.

This clonotype was observed a few times. The J gene is TRBJ2-7, the V gene TRBV20-1, with 11 positions matching TRBD2. The CDR3 consists of 16 residues. The germline V gene has CDR1 DFQATT and CDR2 SNEGSKA (reference sequence). J lost 1 base, V lost 3 bases, and 8 bases had no gene match. DNA for the CDR3: TGCAGTGCTAGTTGGACTAGCGGGTTTAGATCCTACGAGCAGTACTTC. Amino acid sequence: CSASWTSGFRSYEQYF.

This clonotype was observed a few times. A single base separates this from a much larger clone, so it may be a read error. The J gene is TRBJ2-1, the V gene TRBV7-2, with TRBD2 matching over 9 bases. In germline, CDR1 is SGHTA, CDR2 FQGNSA. The CDR3 covers 16 residues. The CDR3 DNA sequence: TGTGCCAGCAGCTTCATAGCGGGAGTGAGGTTTTATGAGCAGTCCTTC. Encoded protein: CASSFIAGVRFYEQSF.

This clonotype was picked up many times. The rearrangement uses TRBV6-1 and TRBJ2-7, with a possible D match to TRBD2 (5 bases). Trimming removed 5 bases from V and 0 bases from J, with 17 bases in between. Germline V gene lookup returns CDR1 MNHNS and CDR2 SASEGT. CDR3 size: 16 residues. The CDR3 spells CASSPPGMRDSYEQYF. CDR3 bases: TGTGCCAGCAGTCCCCCAGGTATGAGGGACTCCTACGAGCAGTACTTC.

There are many counts of this clonotype. The chain is built from TRBV5-1 and TRBJ2-7, with 8 positions matching TRBD2. CDR3 length equals 14 residues. Germline CDR1 and CDR2: SGHRS and YFSETQ. The V segment lost 3 bases and the J segment 5 bases; nucleotides outside the gene matches: 7. CDR3 sequence: CASSYTSGGDEQYF. CDR3 DNA: TGCGCCAGCAGCTACACTAGCGGCGGCGACGAGCAGTACTTC.

This clonotype was counted at least ten times. The rearrangement links TRBV27 to TRBJ1-2, with 8 bases that match TRBD1. J was trimmed by 8 bases and V by 5 bases; bases with no gene match: 7. In germline, CDR1 is MNHEY, CDR2 SMNVEV (reference sequence). The CDR3 is 13 amino acids. CDR3 sequence (DNA): TGTGCCAGCAGTAGCAACAGGGGGGACGGCTACACCTTC. Residues: CASSSNRGDGYTF.

This clonotype has just one count. The chain recombines TRBV18 with TRBJ2-2; D not certain. The germline V and J ends were trimmed by 7 bases and 0 bases, with 15 bases remaining between them. Germline CDR1 is KGHSH and CDR2 is LQKENI. The CDR3 totals 16 residues. The CDR3 bases are TGTGCCAGCTTCACCGGGTCCAGAGCGAACACCGGGGAGCTGTTTTTT. Encoded protein: CASFTGSRANTGELFF. Full variable domain (outside the CDR3, taken from reference TRBV18 and TRBJ2-2): NAGVMQNPRHLVRRRGQEARLRCSPMKGHSHVYWYRQLPEEGLKFMVYLQKENIIDESGMPKERFSAEFPKEGPSILRIQQVVRGDSAAYFCASFTGSRANTGELFFGEGSRLTVL.

This clonotype appeared many times. The chain uses TRBV20-1 and TRBJ2-1; TRBD2 agrees at 8 bases. CDR1 is DFQATT and CDR2 is SNEGSKA in the germline V gene (reference sequence). This CDR3 has 15 amino acids. Trimming cost V 6 bases and J 8 bases; bases outside gene matches: 15. CDR3 in DNA: TGCAGTGCAATGGTAGCGGGAAGGGGATGGGATGAGCAGTTCTTC. Encoded protein: CSAMVAGRGWDEQFF.